This TCR beta chain appears in the sequencing data of a study of shared clonotypes between healthy human individuals. Germline V gene lookup returns CDR1 MGHRA and CDR2 YSYEKL. Between the trimmed V and J ends, which lost 1 base and 15 bases, there was a span of 15 bases. The CDR3 is 13 amino acids. In regard to this clone: Its antigen remains unknown.

Several immunoSEQ 96-well plates shared each subset's DNA, each plate a replicate. Original data processing: Filtering differed for immunoSEQ, which gave only junction sequences without quality scores. Sequencing used immunoSEQ multiplex PCR; TCRdb keeps in-frame clones, though not all of them. The V and J calls and clone size come from that table; D and trimming were worked out from the DNA. The sample contains some 2 million clones, about 95% of which appear only once. General study findings and limits: Represented diversity (both genetic and exposure-history) was limited by the small number of donors.

CD8 cells regarded as naive lacked CD45RO, were positively chosen for CCR7, and omitted terminally differentiated effector memory CD45RA+ cells. This sequence originates from a man between 18 and 29 years old in good health. Sequencing was done on a sample of naive CD8+ T cells sorted from blood. The gene calls are TRBV4-1 and TRBJ2-2; D may correspond to TRBD1 or TRBD2 (7 bases each). Here the CDR3 DNA reads TGCGCCAGCAGCCAAGGACAGGGACTAATGTTGTTTTTT. It translates to CASSQGQGLMLFF.